This is a list of T cell receptor beta chains from one sample in a study of T cells after yellow fever vaccination. TCRdb reprocessed the 5' RACE reads with MiXCR, giving one entry per CDR3 protein. The sample consists of approximately 610,000 distinct CDR3 sequences, about 17% of them appearing once. Sample: PBMCs, taken less than 6 days after the first yellow fever vaccination. These receptors all stem from a man between 18 and 29 years old who received the YFV17D yellow fever vaccine. The CDR3 runs from the conserved cysteine through the conserved F or W. D genes are given only for firm matches. Size values are once, few and many counts, or a class for expanded clones, and some rows have none.

TRBV7-8	TRBD1	-	TRBJ2-1	CASSLVQGALNEQFF	TGTGCCAGCAGCTTAGTTCAGGGGGCGCTGAATGAGCAGTTCTTC
TRBV7-9	TRBD2	few	TRBJ2-5	CASSLWVAGDPQETQYF	TGTGCCAGCAGCTTATGGGTAGCGGGGGACCCTCAAGAGACCCAGTACTTC
TRBV20-1	-	-	TRBJ2-1	CSARQPSSYNEQFF	TGCAGTGCCCGGCAGCCAAGCTCCTACAATGAGCAGTTCTTC
TRBV30	TRBD1	-	TRBJ2-7	CAWSTGGHSYEQYF	TGTGCCTGGAGTACAGGGGGCCATTCCTACGAGCAGTACTTC
TRBV28	TRBD1	-	TRBJ2-3	CASSSRDRGLADTQYF	TGTGCCAGCAGTTCCCGGGACAGGGGGCTGGCAGATACGCAGTATTTT
TRBV6-2/TRBV6-3	TRBD1	few	TRBJ1-2	CASSPVKSRDREHGYTF	TGTGCCAGCAGCCCTGTTAAGTCCCGGGACAGGGAACATGGCTACACCTTC
TRBV5-1	TRBD1	few	TRBJ1-1	CASSVQGAVTEAFF	TGCGCCAGCAGCGTGCAGGGGGCGGTCACTGAAGCTTTCTTT
TRBV3-1	TRBD1	-	TRBJ1-5	CASSTRTGGEPQHF	TGTGCCAGCAGCACCCGGACAGGGGGCGAGCCCCAGCATTTT
TRBV11-2	TRBD1	-	TRBJ2-5	CASSLVGLVGTSGGQTQYF	TGTGCCAGCAGCTTAGTTGGGCTGGTTGGGACATCAGGGGGACAGACCCAGTACTTC
TRBV6-5	TRBD1	few	TRBJ1-2	CASSLRTGNLNGYTF	TGTGCCAGCAGTTTGAGGACAGGGAACCTGAATGGCTACACCTTC
TRBV6-2/TRBV6-3	TRBD2	once	TRBJ2-1	CASSYSTAGGPNEQFF	TGTGCCAGCAGTTACTCGACGGCGGGGGGGCCCAATGAGCAGTTCTTC
TRBV7-2	-	many	TRBJ2-2	CASSFTNTGELFF	TGTGCCAGCAGCTTCACGAACACCGGGGAGCTGTTTTTT
TRBV7-8	TRBD2	few	TRBJ2-1	CASSLGTSGVHEQFF	TGTGCCAGCAGCTTGGGGACTAGCGGGGTACATGAGCAGTTCTTC
TRBV6-1	TRBD1	few	TRBJ2-6	CASRQTGVGANVLTF	TGTGCCAGCAGGCAGACAGGGGTTGGGGCCAACGTCCTGACTTTC
TRBV7-2	TRBD1	few	TRBJ2-7	CASSGTGTGYDEQYF	TGTGCCAGCAGTGGAACCGGGACAGGGTACGACGAGCAGTACTTC
TRBV7-9	-	-	TRBJ2-1	CASSLADRSSYNEQFF	TGTGCCAGCAGCTTAGCAGACAGGAGCTCCTACAATGAGCAGTTCTTC
TRBV4-1	-	few	TRBJ2-1	CASSQVETSSYNEQFF	TGCGCCAGCAGCCAAGTGGAGACCAGTTCCTACAATGAGCAGTTCTTC
TRBV10-3	TRBD1	few	TRBJ2-1	CAIRTGGAGYNEQFF	TGTGCCATCAGGACAGGGGGCGCAGGCTACAATGAGCAGTTCTTC
TRBV6-2/TRBV6-3	-	-	TRBJ2-1	CASSYPRGGTGSYNEQFF	TGTGCCAGCAGTTACCCCCGGGGTGGGACCGGCTCCTACAATGAGCAGTTCTTC
TRBV12-3/TRBV12-4	-	few	TRBJ2-3	CASSPPGGYTDTQYF	TGTGCCAGCAGTCCCCCCGGGGGCTACACAGATACGCAGTATTTT
TRBV7-2	TRBD2	many	TRBJ2-1	CASRPSGGPYNEQFF	TGTGCCAGCAGACCTAGCGGGGGGCCCTACAATGAGCAGTTCTTC
TRBV11-2	-	-	TRBJ1-5	CASSSLGTNQPQHF	TGTGCCAGCAGCTCACTGGGAACTAATCAGCCCCAGCATTTT
TRBV7-9	-	-	TRBJ2-7	CASSWGRTSYEQYF	TGTGCCAGCAGCTGGGGCAGGACATCTTACGAGCAGTACTTC
TRBV6-1	-	few	TRBJ1-2	CASSEEGRNYGYTF	TGTGCCAGCAGCGAGGAGGGCCGGAACTATGGCTACACCTTC
TRBV25-1	-	few	TRBJ1-1	CASSEGVRGKNTEAFF	TGTGCCAGCAGTGAAGGCGTGAGGGGAAAGAACACTGAAGCTTTCTTT
TRBV12-3/TRBV12-4	-	many	TRBJ1-1	CASSLTGRNTEAFF	TGTGCCAGCAGTTTAACGGGACGGAACACTGAAGCTTTCTTT
TRBV7-8	-	few	TRBJ1-4	CASSGRSQATNEKLFF	TGTGCCAGCAGCGGACGATCACAGGCAACTAATGAAAAACTGTTTTTT
TRBV7-2	-	few	TRBJ2-2	CASSSLVGATGELFF	TGTGCCAGCAGCTCGCTCGTAGGGGCCACCGGGGAGCTGTTTTTT
TRBV7-9	-	few	TRBJ2-1	CASSLRDPKSGYNEQFF	TGTGCCAGCAGCTTAAGGGATCCCAAATCGGGCTATAATGAGCAGTTCTTC
TRBV6-1	-	-	TRBJ2-7	CASRPDRSPYEQYF	TGTGCCAGCAGGCCCGACAGGTCACCCTACGAGCAGTACTTC
TRBV29-1	TRBD1	few	TRBJ1-1	CSVRDRYTEAFF	TGCAGCGTCCGGGACAGGTACACTGAAGCTTTCTTT
TRBV9	-	-	TRBJ1-1	CASSVKGYTEAFF	TGTGCCAGCAGCGTGAAAGGGTACACTGAAGCTTTCTTT
TRBV6-5	-	few	TRBJ1-4	CASSYGHGNEKLFF	TGTGCCAGCAGTTACGGGCACGGAAATGAAAAACTGTTTTTT
TRBV4-1	TRBD1	few	TRBJ1-2	CASSQVTGYGYTF	TGCGCCAGCAGCCAAGTGACAGGGTATGGCTACACCTTC
TRBV7-9	-	few	TRBJ1-4	CASSFYSDEKLFF	TGTGCCAGCAGCTTCTACAGTGATGAAAAACTGTTTTTT
TRBV27	-	-	TRBJ2-2	CASSRSITINTGELFF	TGTGCCAGCAGCCGCTCCATCACTATCAACACCGGGGAGCTGTTTTTT
TRBV21-1	-	-	TRBJ2-1	CASSKAERGAYNEQFF	TGTGCCAGCAGCAAGGCCGAGCGGGGGGCTTACAATGAGCAGTTCTTC
TRBV6-2/TRBV6-3	-	-	TRBJ1-5	CATTMDGNQPQHF	TGTGCCACTACGATGGACGGGAATCAGCCCCAGCATTTT
TRBV19	-	-	TRBJ1-1	CASSINDLGTEAFF	TGTGCCAGTAGTATAAATGATTTGGGTACTGAAGCTTTCTTT
TRBV5-1	-	few	TRBJ2-6	CASSLMLSSGANVLTF	TGCGCCAGCAGCTTGATGTTGAGCTCTGGGGCCAACGTCCTGACTTTC
TRBV9	-	-	TRBJ2-3	CASSVLGDGADTQYF	TGTGCCAGCAGCGTATTGGGGGACGGGGCAGATACGCAGTATTTT